Listed below are T cell receptor beta chains from one sample, sequenced in a study of tumor and adjacent non-tumor tissue in lung cancer. TCRdb fed the multiplex PCR reads into MiXCR, producing one record per CDR3 protein. Found here are about 90,000 distinct CDR3 sequences, 76% of them singletons; the top ten hold around a fifth. Sequencing was carried out using distant non-tumor lung tissue. The receptors here all came from a woman aged 45-60 years with non-small cell lung cancer. Each CDR3 is given with its conserved first and last residue. Each record gives: V gene, J gene, D gene, clone size, CDR3 DNA, CDR3 protein. D genes are given only for firm matches. The size field is filled for only some rows; it gives once, few, many or a size class.

v_call: TRBV7-9
j_call: TRBJ1-1
d_call: .
clone_size: .
cdr3_nt: TGTGCCATCAGCTTAGGTGGGGGCGGCACTGAAGCTTTCTTT
cdr3_aa: CAISLGGGGTEAFF

v_call: TRBV6-1
j_call: TRBJ2-3
d_call: .
clone_size: .
cdr3_nt: TGTTCCAGCAGGCTCGGACTGGTAACAGATACGCAGTATTTT
cdr3_aa: CSSRLGLVTDTQYF

v_call: TRBV5-1
j_call: TRBJ2-3
d_call: .
clone_size: many
cdr3_nt: TGCGCCAGCAGCTTGAGCAGGGTGAAAGATACGCAGTATTTT
cdr3_aa: CASSLSRVKDTQYF

v_call: TRBV29-1
j_call: TRBJ2-7
d_call: .
clone_size: many
cdr3_nt: TGCAGCGTTGTATATCAACAGGGAGGCTACGAGCAGTACTTC
cdr3_aa: CSVVYQQGGYEQYF

v_call: TRBV20-1
j_call: TRBJ2-1
d_call: TRBD2
clone_size: many
cdr3_nt: TGCAGTGCTAGGGGGGGGAGTGAATCCTACAATGAGCAGTTCTTC
cdr3_aa: CSARGGSESYNEQFF

v_call: TRBV12-5
j_call: TRBJ2-3
d_call: .
clone_size: .
cdr3_nt: TGTACTAGTGGTCTCTCCGTGGATACGCAGTATTTT
cdr3_aa: CTSGLSVDTQYF

v_call: TRBV12-3/TRBV12-4
j_call: TRBJ2-5
d_call: .
clone_size: once
cdr3_nt: TGTGCCAATAGTACTTCCAAGGAGACCCAGTACTTC
cdr3_aa: CANSTSKETQYF

v_call: TRBV6-1
j_call: TRBJ2-1
d_call: .
clone_size: .
cdr3_nt: .
cdr3_aa: CASSEGVADGNEQSF

v_call: TRBV11-2
j_call: TRBJ2-1
d_call: .
clone_size: few
cdr3_nt: TGTGCCAATAGCTTAGATTACGGTGGTTGGCATGAGCAGTTCTTC
cdr3_aa: CANSLDYGGWHEQFF

v_call: TRBV4-1
j_call: TRBJ2-7
d_call: .
clone_size: .
cdr3_nt: TGCGCCAGCTGCCATTCGGAGGGGGGCTACGAGCAGTACTTC
cdr3_aa: CASCHSEGGYEQYF

v_call: TRBV6-5
j_call: TRBJ2-7
d_call: TRBD2
clone_size: .
cdr3_nt: TGTGCCACCACGTCTAGCGGGAGCTTCTATGAGCAGTACTTC
cdr3_aa: CATTSSGSFYEQYF

v_call: TRBV5-1
j_call: TRBJ2-1
d_call: .
clone_size: .
cdr3_nt: TGCGCCAGCAGGCTAGCGAGCTCCTACAATGAGTGGTTCTTC
cdr3_aa: CASRLASSYNEWFF

v_call: TRBV6-1
j_call: TRBJ2-7
d_call: .
clone_size: once
cdr3_nt: TGTGCCAGGACTGTTCGGACAGACTACGAGCAGTACTTC
cdr3_aa: CARTVRTDYEQYF

v_call: TRBV29-1
j_call: TRBJ2-7
d_call: .
clone_size: .
cdr3_nt: TGCAGCGTCTCCCGAGACTGCGAGCAGTACTTC
cdr3_aa: CSVSRDCEQYF

v_call: TRBV11-1
j_call: TRBJ2-1
d_call: .
clone_size: .
cdr3_nt: TGTGCGAGCAGGCCGACTACTTCGACGGGCGATGAGCAGTTCTTC
cdr3_aa: CASRPTTSTGDEQFF

v_call: TRBV4-2
j_call: TRBJ2-7
d_call: .
clone_size: many
cdr3_nt: TGTGCCAGCAGCCGGGAGGATGGGTCACCAATAAGCGAGCAGTACTTC
cdr3_aa: CASSREDGSPISEQYF

v_call: TRBV11-1
j_call: TRBJ2-7
d_call: .
clone_size: medium-sized
cdr3_nt: TGTGCCAGCAGCAGCACTAGTTCCCGGCAGTACTTC
cdr3_aa: CASSSTSSRQYF

v_call: TRBV6-5
j_call: TRBJ2-1
d_call: TRBD2
clone_size: .
cdr3_nt: TGTGCCAGCAGGCACGCCTCGAGGCGGGAGGGGGACGATGAGCAGTTCTTC
cdr3_aa: CASRHASRREGDDEQFF

v_call: TRBV29-1
j_call: TRBJ2-7
d_call: .
clone_size: .
cdr3_nt: TGCAGCGTTGAAGGAGGTGATCGGTTGGAAAAGTACTTC
cdr3_aa: CSVEGGDRLEKYF

v_call: TRBV10-1
j_call: TRBJ2-7
d_call: .
clone_size: .
cdr3_nt: TGCGCCAGTAGTGAGTCTTACCGGGCCTGGGAGCAGTACTTC
cdr3_aa: CASSESYRAWEQYF